This TCR beta chain was found in a study of HIV-infected children after antiretroviral therapy interruption. Background on the study: All children had CD4+ count above 500 and viral load below 50 copies/ml. Weeks 0, 48 and 150 were sampled under continuous treatment.

The treatment here: PENTA 11 planned treatment interruption arm or continuous ART arm. Samples needed at least 5 million viable cryopreserved PBMCs. Memory CD8+ CD45RO+ CD45RA- T cells were sorted from thawed PBMCs. Germline-derived CDR1 and CDR2 are MDHEN and SYDVKM. The length of the CDR3 is 13 residues. V lost 6 bases to trimming and J lost 9 bases, with 15 bases between them. In its sample, this clonotype was seen many times. A 3' RACE protocol on RNA, with unique molecular identifiers, produced the TCR library. TCRdb reanalysed the 3' RACE reads using MiXCR and keeps one entry per CDR3 protein. This sample has roughly 16,000 distinct CDR3 sequences, with around 3.5% found just once.

The material sequenced was CD45RO+ CD8+ T cells from PBMCs, pooled from several time points, taken from a donor given antiretroviral therapy, either interrupted or continuous. The subset is: memory CD8+ CD45RO+ CD45RA- T cells. The rearrangement links TRBV28 to TRBJ1-5; D possibly corresponds to TRBD1 (5 bases). This clonotype was obtained from a pool of human donors with HIV. The CDR3 loop reads CASSRGGVWPQHF. CDR3 bases: TGTGCCAGCAGCCGGGGGGGGGTGTGGCCCCAGCATTTT.